The present T cell receptor beta chain was sequenced within a study of cytomegalovirus exposure and HLA in healthy donors. In the case of this clone: Its target is not known.

Both 60 Vbeta primers and 13 Jbeta primers went into the PCR. Repertoires were generated with immunoSEQ multiplex PCR, while TCRdb's copy carries only in-frame clones and drops some. The repertoire holds about 120,000 clones, 65% to 80% seen once, with approximately 11% in the top ten. Study results and limitations: For most subjects, TCR beta sequences were reported to predict HLA-A and HLA-B alleles with accuracy.

These donors counted as nominally healthy when sampled, but unrecorded immune exposures were likely. This clonotype originated in a man aged 40-49 years in good health and CMV-seropositive. Sequencing was performed on PBMCs.

The CDR3: CASSPQAGQGLWYF. The CDR3 bases are TGTGCCAGCAGCCCCCAGGCGGGACAGGGGTTGTGGTACTTC. The chain uses TRBV7-2 and TRBJ2-4; 10 nucleotides align to TRBD1. This CDR3 has 14 residues. J gave up 15 bases and V 5 bases, and 13 bases lay outside the gene matches. Germline V gene lookup returns CDR1 SGHTA and CDR2 FQGNSA.